This entry lists 10 T cell receptor beta chains sequenced from one sample in a study of blood T cell repertoires in COVID-19. Profiled with immunoSEQ multiplex PCR; TCRdb holds only in-frame clones, not every one. The table lists about 300,000 clones, approximately 86% of them singletons, with over 2.5% in the top ten. The sequencing input was PBMCs or T cells enriched from blood (not recorded which). Receptors were obtained from a woman in her late teens or twenties who had recovered from COVID-19.

J is TRBJ2-5 and V is TRBV30, with a tentative D call TRBD1 (8 bases). The CDR3 is 14 residues long. Germline CDR1 and CDR2: GTSNPN and SVGIG (reference sequence). Deletions cut 0 bases from V and 3 bases from J, with 11 bases between. For the CDR3, the DNA is TGTGCCTGGAGTGTAACAGGGGGGGAAGAGACCCAGTACTTC. Translation: CAWSVTGGEETQYF.

This clone was picked up many times. The CDR3 bases are TGTGCCAGCAGCTTTGGACAGGGGACGACAAAAGATTATGGCTACACCTTC. This codes for CASSFGQGTTKDYGYTF. V gene TRBV7-6 combines with J gene TRBJ1-2, with 9 bases identical to TRBD1. V shed 3 bases, J shed 5 bases, and the junction held 13 bases outside the gene matches. Germline V gene lookup returns CDR1 SGHVS and CDR2 FNYEAQ. The CDR3 is 17 amino acids.

This chain links TRBV27 with TRBJ2-3; D remains ambiguous. This CDR3 has 15 residues. Per germline, CDR1 MNHEY and CDR2 SMNVEV (reference sequence). V lost 4 bases to trimming and J lost 0 bases, with 11 bases between them. The CDR3 region is CASSSYTSSTDTQYF. In DNA form, the CDR3 reads TGTGCCAGCAGTTCGTACACCTCTAGCACAGATACGCAGTATTTT.

The chain employs TRBV6-4 and TRBJ1-2; D not resolved. The CDR3 runs to 14 residues. The ends were cut back, 2 bases at V and 8 bases at J, with 15 bases in the middle. Germline V gives CDR1 MRHNA, CDR2 SNTAGT. CDR3 nucleotide sequence: TGTGCCAGCAGTGACCGAGGAGGGTCTTGGGGCTACACCTTC. This sequence encodes CASSDRGGSWGYTF.

The rearrangement links TRBV30 to TRBJ1-5; the D is unclear. Per the germline V gene, CDR1 is GTSNPN and CDR2 is SVGIG (reference sequence). With 0 bases removed from V and 9 bases from J, the gap between germline ends came to 12 bases. The CDR3 spans 13 residues. The CDR3 DNA sequence: TGTGCCTGGAGTGTGTCGAGTAAGAGGCCCCAGCATTTT. It codes for CAWSVSSKRPQHF. Full variable domain (outside the CDR3, taken from reference TRBV30 and TRBJ1-5): SQTIHQWPATLVQPVGSPLSLECTVEGTSNPNLYWYRQAAGRGLQLLFYSVGIGQISSEVPQNLSASRPQDRQFILSSKKLLLSDSGFYLCAWSVSSKRPQHFGDGTRLSIL.

This chain connects TRBV19 to TRBJ1-4; the D is unclear. In germline, CDR1 is LNHDA, CDR2 SQIVND (reference sequence). Trimming removed 3 bases at V and 8 bases at J, with 10 bases between. The CDR3 has 13 amino acids. CDR3 sequence (DNA): TGTGCCAGTAGTATGGCTCTGAGGGAAAAACTGTTTTTT. Translating it yields CASSMALREKLFF.

V gene TRBV19 combines with J gene TRBJ2-3; D unresolved. CDR3 length: 14 amino acids. CDR1 and CDR2 from the germline V gene are LNHDA and SQIVND (reference sequence). Trimming removed 3 bases from V and 5 bases from J, with 12 bases in between. For the CDR3, the DNA is TGTGCCAGTAGTATGGCTGCGCGCGGAGATACGCAGTATTTT. It specifies CASSMAARGDTQYF.

The rearrangement joins TRBV27 to TRBJ1-3, with 8 bases aligning to TRBD1. Germline-derived CDR1 and CDR2 are MNHEY and SMNVEV (reference sequence). The J segment lost 1 base and the V segment lost 4 bases, leaving 6 bases of the junction unmatched. This CDR3 contains 16 residues. CDR3 nucleotides: TGTGCCAGCAGTTCCCTGCAGGGGGCGTCTGGAAACACCATATATTTT. Translation: CASSSLQGASGNTIYF.

V gene TRBV20-1 combines with J gene TRBJ2-1; TRBD1 matches at 9 bases. CDR1 and CDR2 from the germline V gene are DFQATT and SNEGSKA (reference sequence). Trimming cost V 3 bases and J 15 bases; bases outside gene matches: 6. This CDR3 has 11 amino acids. The CDR3 DNA is TGCAGTGCTAGGACAGGGGGAGAATCGTTCTTC. It specifies CSARTGGESFF.

The chain uses TRBV19 and TRBJ1-1, with 9 bases matching TRBD1. The CDR3 has 14 amino acids. The ends lost 9 bases at V and 4 bases at J; junction bases unmatched: 9. CDR1 and CDR2 (germline): LNHDA, SQIVND (reference sequence). CDR3 nucleotide sequence: TGTGCCAGCGGAAGGGACAGGGACCTCACTGAAGCTTTCTTT. This sequence encodes CASGRDRDLTEAFF.